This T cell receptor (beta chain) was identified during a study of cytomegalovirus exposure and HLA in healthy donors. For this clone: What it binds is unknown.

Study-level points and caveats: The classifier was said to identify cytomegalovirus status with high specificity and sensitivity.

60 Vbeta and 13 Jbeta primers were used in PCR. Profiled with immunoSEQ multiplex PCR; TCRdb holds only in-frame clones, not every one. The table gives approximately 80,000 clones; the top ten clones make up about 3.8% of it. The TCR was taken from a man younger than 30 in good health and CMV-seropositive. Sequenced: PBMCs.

This CDR3 reads CASSFQREGWNEQYF. CDR3 DNA: TGTGCCAGCAGTTTCCAGCGGGAGGGCTGGAACGAGCAGTACTTC. The rearrangement joins TRBV28 to TRBJ2-7; 10 nucleotides align to TRBD2. The CDR3 is made up of 15 amino acids. Trimming cost V 3 bases and J 5 bases; bases outside gene matches: 7. Germline V gives CDR1 MDHEN, CDR2 SYDVKM.